These T cell receptor beta chains were read from a single sample in a study of shared clonotypes between healthy human individuals. Libraries were prepared by immunoSEQ multiplex PCR; TCRdb keeps only in-frame clonotypes and omits some of them. The table includes about 680,000 clones, roughly nine tenths detected once. Sequencing was carried out using naive CD8+ T cells sorted from blood. The receptors derive from a man aged 30 to 45 in good health. Both conserved end residues are part of each CDR3. The order of the fields is clone size, J gene, V gene, D gene, CDR3 DNA, CDR3 protein. A D gene is named only where the DNA matches it firmly. Where a row states a size, it is once, few, many or the class of an expanded clone; other rows omit it.

clone size: -; J gene: TRBJ2-7; V gene: TRBV20-1; D gene: -; CDR3 DNA: TGCAGTGCTAGGGCGGCGGGAGAGCAGTACTTC; CDR3 protein: CSARAAGEQYF
clone size: -; J gene: TRBJ2-1; V gene: TRBV19; D gene: -; CDR3 DNA: TGTGCCAGTAGTATGATGGGGGCGGGCAGCTCCTACAATGAGCAGTTCTTC; CDR3 protein: CASSMMGAGSSYNEQFF
clone size: few; J gene: TRBJ2-2; V gene: TRBV6-5; D gene: TRBD2; CDR3 DNA: TGTGCCAGCAGTCCTACTAGCGAGAACACCGGGGAGCTGTTTTTT; CDR3 protein: CASSPTSENTGELFF
clone size: -; J gene: TRBJ2-5; V gene: TRBV7-8; D gene: -; CDR3 DNA: TGTGCCAGCAGCTCCGGGAGAAGGGACTACCAAGAGACCCAGTACTTC; CDR3 protein: CASSSGRRDYQETQYF
clone size: -; J gene: TRBJ2-1; V gene: TRBV28; D gene: -; CDR3 DNA: TGTGCCAGCAGTGAGGATCGCGGGAAATACAATGAGCAGTTCTTC; CDR3 protein: CASSEDRGKYNEQFF
clone size: -; J gene: TRBJ2-7; V gene: TRBV7-8; D gene: -; CDR3 DNA: TGTGCCAGCAGCCATCAAGCCGGGACTCCCTACGAGCAGTACTTC; CDR3 protein: CASSHQAGTPYEQYF
clone size: -; J gene: TRBJ2-7; V gene: TRBV7-9; D gene: TRBD1; CDR3 DNA: TGTGCCAGCAGTAACCGGGACAGGGACTACGAGCAGTACTTC; CDR3 protein: CASSNRDRDYEQYF
clone size: -; J gene: TRBJ1-1; V gene: TRBV27; D gene: TRBD1; CDR3 DNA: TGTGCCAGCAGTTTATATGGGGACAGGGTTAACACTGAAGCTTTCTTT; CDR3 protein: CASSLYGDRVNTEAFF
clone size: -; J gene: TRBJ2-3; V gene: TRBV6-6; D gene: -; CDR3 DNA: TGTGCCAGCAGTCAACAAGTCATCGGGGATACGCAGTATTTT; CDR3 protein: CASSQQVIGDTQYF
clone size: -; J gene: TRBJ2-7; V gene: TRBV15; D gene: TRBD2; CDR3 DNA: TGTGCCACCAGCGGAAAAACTAGCGGGATAAGCTCCTACGAGCAGTACTTC; CDR3 protein: CATSGKTSGISSYEQYF
clone size: -; J gene: TRBJ2-7; V gene: TRBV5-4; D gene: TRBD1; CDR3 DNA: TGTGCCAGCAGTTCCGTGACAGGGCCCTACGAGCAGTACTTC; CDR3 protein: CASSSVTGPYEQYF